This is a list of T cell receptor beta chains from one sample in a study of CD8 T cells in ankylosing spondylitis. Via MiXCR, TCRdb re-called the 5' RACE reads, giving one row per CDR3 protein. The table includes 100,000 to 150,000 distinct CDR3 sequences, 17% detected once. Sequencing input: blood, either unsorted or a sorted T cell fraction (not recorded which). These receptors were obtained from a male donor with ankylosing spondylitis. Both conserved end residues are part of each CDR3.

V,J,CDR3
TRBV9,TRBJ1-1,CASSVAGGNTEAFF
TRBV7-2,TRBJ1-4,CASSLRGQKDFNEKLFF
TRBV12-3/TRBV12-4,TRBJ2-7,CASSFGIHLHPYEQYF
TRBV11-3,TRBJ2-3,CASSSDGTGGTDTQYF
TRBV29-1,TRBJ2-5,CSVGGSGTLKETQYF
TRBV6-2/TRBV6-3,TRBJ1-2,CASSRDSPGPPNYGYTF
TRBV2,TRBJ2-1,CASSEASGDYNEQFF
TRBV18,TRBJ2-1,CASSPPGLADNEQFF
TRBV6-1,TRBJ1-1,CASREEVSLETAFF
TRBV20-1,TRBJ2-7,CSASGPGSYEQYF
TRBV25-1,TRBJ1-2,CASSDWTGNYGYTF
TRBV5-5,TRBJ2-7,CASSFAGLDYEQYF
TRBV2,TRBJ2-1,CANPGLPLVNNEQFF
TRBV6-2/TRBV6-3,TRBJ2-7,CASRRTSGVYEQYF
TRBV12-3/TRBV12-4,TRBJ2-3,CASSLMGSTDTQYF
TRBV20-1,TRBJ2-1,CSARLVREQFF
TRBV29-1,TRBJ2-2,CSVEVSGPNTGELFF
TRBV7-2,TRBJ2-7,CASSITVFYEQYF
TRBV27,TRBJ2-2,CASSLATGGGTGELFF
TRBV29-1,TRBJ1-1,CSVYRTGGTEAFF
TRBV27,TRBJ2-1,CASSRRGGNEQFF
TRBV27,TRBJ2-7,CASSSGNLVEQYF